The clone carrying this T cell receptor beta chain was counted a few times. This sample is part of a study of cytomegalovirus exposure and HLA in healthy donors. With 60 Vbeta and 13 Jbeta primers, the PCR was carried out. TCRdb's table, derived via immunoSEQ multiplex PCR, lists solely in-frame clones and lacks some. Among around 100,000 clones listed, roughly 8.2% were seen once. The CDR3 spans 15 residues. The rearrangement links TRBV21-1 to TRBJ1-2; TRBD1, as called in the table, went unchecked against the DNA. TRBV21-1 is reported as a pseudogene. Sequences were obtained from PBMCs. The origin of this receptor is a man aged 50 to 59 in good health and CMV-seronegative. CDR3 sequence (DNA): TGTGCCAGCAGCAAATCCGGACAGTATAACTATGGCTACACCTTC. Translation gives CASSKSGQYNYGYTF.